The subject of this entry is one T cell receptor beta chain. The record originates from a study of shared clonotypes between healthy human individuals. The assay ran at deep level. TCRdb keeps only in-frame clones here, not all; method: immunoSEQ multiplex PCR. The sample carries about half a million clones, around 79% recorded once. Germline CDR1 MNHEY, CDR2 SMNVEV (reference sequence). J was trimmed by 6 bases and V by 2 bases; bases with no gene match: 3. CDR3 size: 14 residues. The rearrangement uses TRBV27 and TRBJ2-1; 8 positions match TRBD2. Sample: PBMCs. This clonotype was sampled from a woman aged 40 to 50 in good health. Some clones in this sample may be carry-over from other donors' samples. CDR3 amino acids: CASSLAGGFNEQFF. The DNA of the CDR3 is TGTGCCAGCAGTTTAGCGGGAGGTTTCAATGAGCAGTTCTTC.